This TCR beta chain emerged from a study of metastatic and nonmetastatic thyroid tumors. Study details: Thyroid patients, malignant and benign, had repertoires compared across blood and tumor or nodule tissue. Study-level points and caveats: Significantly higher TCR beta diversity was reportedly seen in malignant thyroid tumors than benign nodules, in blood and tumor.

This clone was seen at least ten times. Its antigen is still unknown. How the authors handled the data: The authors used CDR3 differences across clinicopathological groups to build a distant-metastasis classifier for papillary thyroid cancer. MiXCR reprocessed the PCR reads for TCRdb. None of the V and J calls come from the authors' own analysis; TCRdb made them. The sample has tens of thousands of clones; more than 20% are singletons. Patients underwent thyroid surgery, and none had received any treatment before it. The CDR3 is 14 residues long. The V gene end was trimmed by 3 bases and the J gene end by 5 bases; junction bases not matched to a gene: 6. The germline CDR1 and CDR2 sequences are DFQATT and SNEGSKA (reference sequence).

The receptor was derived from a male donor with papillary thyroid cancer or a benign thyroid nodule (not recorded which). Some clones in this sample may be carry-over from other donors' samples. The material sequenced was tumor tissue. V usage is TRBV20-1 and J usage is TRBJ2-1; TRBD2 matches 8 bases. DNA of the CDR3: TGCAGTGCTAGTTGGGGCGGGAGGAACAATGAGCAGTTCTTC. This codes for CSASWGGRNNEQFF.